Listed below are T cell receptor beta chains from one sample, sequenced in a study of T-cell reconstitution after alpha-beta-depleted transplantation in children. TCRdb ran MiXCR on the PCR reads and lists one entry per CDR3 protein. Found here are fewer than 550,000 distinct CDR3 sequences, roughly 11% of them singletons; the top ten hold less than 15%. Sequencing used PBMCs, mostly from graft donor cells, obtained 180 days after TCRalphabeta/CD19-depleted stem cell transplant. These receptors were collected from a female patient aged 2-10 years who had a stem cell transplant for aplastic anemia, so the T cells may come from the graft donor. CDR3s include the opening cysteine and the closing phenylalanine or tryptophan. Each record gives: clone size, V gene, CDR3 length, D gene, J gene, CDR3 protein, CDR3 DNA. The D gene is left open where the match is weak. Not every row has a clone size; where given, it reads once, few, many or a size class.

abundance: NA
v_gene: TRBV4-3
len: 19
d_gene: NA
j_gene: TRBJ2-2
CDR3aa: CASSQLPPDAYSNTGELFF
CDR3nt: TGCGCCAGCAGCCAACTCCCACCGGACGCTTATTCGAACACCGGGGAGCTGTTTTTT

abundance: few
v_gene: TRBV12-3/TRBV12-4
len: 17
d_gene: NA
j_gene: TRBJ2-1
CDR3aa: CASSLRDERGGVNEQFF
CDR3nt: TGTGCCAGCAGTTTAAGGGATGAAAGGGGGGGGGTCAATGAGCAGTTCTTC

abundance: few
v_gene: TRBV20-1
len: 15
d_gene: NA
j_gene: TRBJ1-6
CDR3aa: CSAISGPSYNSPLHF
CDR3nt: TGCAGTGCTATTTCGGGGCCTTCCTATAATTCACCCCTCCACTTT

abundance: few
v_gene: TRBV29-1
len: 23
d_gene: TRBD2
j_gene: TRBJ2-1
CDR3aa: CSVVPGALAGDGVALSSYNEQFF
CDR3nt: TGCAGCGTTGTCCCCGGTGCTCTAGCGGGAGATGGAGTCGCTCTGAGCTCCTACAATGAGCAGTTCTTC

abundance: many
v_gene: TRBV20-1
len: 14
d_gene: NA
j_gene: TRBJ2-7
CDR3aa: CSARDEGTPYEQYF
CDR3nt: TGCAGTGCTAGAGATGAAGGGACACCCTACGAGCAGTACTTC

abundance: few
v_gene: TRBV11-1
len: 18
d_gene: TRBD1
j_gene: TRBJ1-3
CDR3aa: CASSPGTGAILSGNTIYF
CDR3nt: TGTGCCAGCAGTCCCGGGACAGGGGCCATCCTCTCTGGAAACACCATATATTTT

abundance: NA
v_gene: TRBV4-1
len: 17
d_gene: TRBD1
j_gene: TRBJ1-5
CDR3aa: CASSQDRPRGWGQPQHF
CDR3nt: TGCGCCAGCAGCCAAGATCGCCCCAGGGGGTGGGGTCAGCCCCAGCATTTT

abundance: many
v_gene: TRBV20-1
len: 15
d_gene: TRBD2
j_gene: TRBJ2-2
CDR3aa: CSAKPSGTNTGELFF
CDR3nt: TGCAGTGCTAAGCCTAGCGGGACGAACACCGGGGAGCTGTTTTTT

abundance: NA
v_gene: TRBV7-9
len: 16
d_gene: NA
j_gene: TRBJ1-2
CDR3aa: CASSPIGQQSNYGYTF
CDR3nt: TGTGCCAGCAGCCCCATAGGGCAGCAGTCTAACTATGGCTACACCTTC

abundance: NA
v_gene: TRBV7-2
len: 17
d_gene: NA
j_gene: TRBJ2-4
CDR3aa: CASSLLGPQRAKNIQYF
CDR3nt: TGTGCCAGCAGCCTCCTGGGGCCCCAGAGGGCCAAAAACATTCAGTACTTC

abundance: many
v_gene: TRBV7-2
len: 15
d_gene: TRBD1
j_gene: TRBJ2-7
CDR3aa: CASSLTGQVTYEQYF
CDR3nt: TGTGCCAGCAGCCTTACGGGACAGGTGACCTACGAGCAGTACTTC